This is a list of T cell receptor beta chains from one sample in a study of cytomegalovirus exposure and HLA in healthy donors. The protocol was immunoSEQ multiplex PCR, while the TCRdb copy is restricted to in-frame clones and leaves out a portion. Altogether some 120,000 clones are present, 73% being singletons, with the ten largest covering approximately 4.1%. The sample taken for sequencing was PBMCs. These receptors were obtained from a woman between 40 and 55 years old in good health and CMV-seronegative. Both conserved end residues are part of each CDR3. Fields, in order: D gene, J gene, clone size, V gene, CDR3 protein, CDR3 DNA. The D gene is left open where the match is weak. Clone size is not always given. Where it is, it says once, few, many or a class for expanded clones.

D gene: NA; J gene: TRBJ2-5; clone size: NA; V gene: TRBV7-2; CDR3 protein: CASSFGQTKVETQYF; CDR3 DNA: TGTGCCAGCAGCTTTGGGCAGACAAAGGTGGAGACCCAGTACTTC
D gene: NA; J gene: TRBJ1-1; clone size: few; V gene: TRBV11-2; CDR3 protein: CASTKAGTEAFF; CDR3 DNA: TGTGCCAGCACCAAGGCAGGAACTGAAGCTTTCTTT
D gene: NA; J gene: TRBJ2-1; clone size: NA; V gene: TRBV6-4; CDR3 protein: CASSGEGGHNEQFF; CDR3 DNA: TGTGCCAGCAGTGGAGAGGGGGGGCACAATGAGCAGTTCTTC
D gene: TRBD1; J gene: TRBJ1-2; clone size: once; V gene: TRBV18; CDR3 protein: CASSPTADRGQVGYTF; CDR3 DNA: TGTGCCAGCTCACCTACCGCCGACAGGGGGCAGGTCGGCTACACCTTC
D gene: NA; J gene: TRBJ2-5; clone size: NA; V gene: TRBV5-1; CDR3 protein: CASSLATFQETQYF; CDR3 DNA: TGCGCCAGCAGCTTGGCCACATTCCAAGAGACCCAGTACTTC
D gene: TRBD2; J gene: TRBJ2-5; clone size: NA; V gene: TRBV11-2; CDR3 protein: CASSLGIAGGRETQYF; CDR3 DNA: TGTGCCAGCAGCTTAGGGATAGCGGGAGGGCGGGAGACCCAGTACTTC
D gene: TRBD1; J gene: TRBJ1-5; clone size: NA; V gene: TRBV6-1; CDR3 protein: CASSEWGQGPGQPQHF; CDR3 DNA: TGTGCCAGCAGTGAATGGGGACAGGGACCCGGTCAGCCCCAGCATTTT
D gene: NA; J gene: TRBJ1-2; clone size: few; V gene: TRBV19; CDR3 protein: CASSVRRGPANYGYTF; CDR3 DNA: TGTGCCAGTAGCGTCCGCAGGGGACCAGCTAACTATGGCTACACCTTC
D gene: NA; J gene: TRBJ2-7; clone size: NA; V gene: TRBV7-2; CDR3 protein: CASSSLDNPYEQYF; CDR3 DNA: TGTGCCAGCAGCTCCTTGGACAACCCCTACGAGCAGTACTTC
D gene: TRBD1; J gene: TRBJ1-4; clone size: NA; V gene: TRBV6-1; CDR3 protein: CASSLQGVDEKLFF; CDR3 DNA: TGTGCCAGCAGTCTGCAGGGGGTGGATGAAAAACTGTTTTTT
D gene: NA; J gene: TRBJ2-4; clone size: few; V gene: TRBV6-4; CDR3 protein: CASSYQSQRVNIQYF; CDR3 DNA: TGTGCCAGCAGTTACCAGAGCCAGCGGGTAAACATTCAGTACTTC
D gene: NA; J gene: TRBJ2-3; clone size: NA; V gene: TRBV7-2; CDR3 protein: CASRGGRTDTQYF; CDR3 DNA: TGTGCCAGCAGGGGGGGGCGCACAGATACGCAGTATTTT
D gene: TRBD2; J gene: TRBJ2-3; clone size: NA; V gene: TRBV9; CDR3 protein: CASSARTSGGPSSPDTQYF; CDR3 DNA: TGTGCCAGCAGCGCAAGGACTAGCGGGGGCCCCTCCTCGCCAGATACGCAGTATTTT
D gene: NA; J gene: TRBJ2-2; clone size: NA; V gene: TRBV5-4; CDR3 protein: CASSLEGSGELFF; CDR3 DNA: TGTGCCAGCAGCTTGGAGGGGTCCGGGGAGCTGTTTTTT
D gene: TRBD1; J gene: TRBJ1-2; clone size: NA; V gene: TRBV5-1; CDR3 protein: CASSTGTVGYGYTF; CDR3 DNA: TGCGCCAGCAGCACGGGGACAGTTGGGTATGGCTACACCTTC
D gene: TRBD1; J gene: TRBJ2-7; clone size: NA; V gene: TRBV11-2; CDR3 protein: CASSLGQGPYEQYF; CDR3 DNA: TGTGCCAGCAGCTTGGGACAGGGCCCGTACGAGCAGTACTTC
D gene: NA; J gene: TRBJ1-1; clone size: NA; V gene: TRBV27; CDR3 protein: CASSTKGGYTEAFF; CDR3 DNA: TGTGCCAGCAGTACCAAGGGGGGGTACACTGAAGCTTTCTTT
D gene: TRBD1; J gene: TRBJ2-7; clone size: few; V gene: TRBV2; CDR3 protein: CASSDRGNEQYF; CDR3 DNA: TGTGCCAGCAGCGACAGGGGAAACGAGCAGTACTTC
D gene: TRBD2; J gene: TRBJ2-5; clone size: few; V gene: TRBV7-2; CDR3 protein: CASRQTSGMVTQYF; CDR3 DNA: TGTGCCAGCAGACAGACTAGCGGGATGGTGACCCAGTACTTC
D gene: TRBD1; J gene: TRBJ2-3; clone size: NA; V gene: TRBV4-2; CDR3 protein: CASSQVQGVTDTQYF; CDR3 DNA: TGTGCCAGCAGCCAAGTACAGGGGGTGACAGATACGCAGTATTTT
D gene: NA; J gene: TRBJ2-5; clone size: once; V gene: TRBV9; CDR3 protein: CASSPGVAAQETQYF; CDR3 DNA: TGTGCCAGCAGCCCTGGCGTAGCGGCGCAAGAGACCCAGTACTTC
D gene: NA; J gene: TRBJ2-2; clone size: NA; V gene: TRBV19; CDR3 protein: CASSPIAAGANTGELFF; CDR3 DNA: TGTGCCAGTAGTCCCATAGCGGCCGGCGCGAACACCGGGGAGCTGTTTTTT
D gene: NA; J gene: TRBJ2-1; clone size: NA; V gene: TRBV6-5; CDR3 protein: CASSYSMARGNDEQFF; CDR3 DNA: TGTGCCAGCAGTTACTCGATGGCGCGGGGAAACGATGAGCAGTTCTTC
D gene: TRBD1; J gene: TRBJ1-4; clone size: NA; V gene: TRBV6-6; CDR3 protein: CASNYRGSNEKLFF; CDR3 DNA: TGTGCCAGCAACTACAGGGGATCTAATGAAAAACTGTTTTTT
D gene: TRBD2; J gene: TRBJ2-6; clone size: NA; V gene: TRBV10-1; CDR3 protein: CASSLVPEREGPGANVLTF; CDR3 DNA: TGCGCCAGCAGTCTCGTTCCCGAGCGGGAGGGCCCTGGGGCCAACGTCCTGACTTTC
D gene: NA; J gene: TRBJ2-6; clone size: NA; V gene: TRBV5-5; CDR3 protein: CASSTSGPVANVLTF; CDR3 DNA: TGTGCCAGCAGCACTTCAGGGCCAGTGGCCAACGTCCTGACTTTC
D gene: NA; J gene: TRBJ1-3; clone size: NA; V gene: TRBV7-8; CDR3 protein: CASSHTGSGNTIYF; CDR3 DNA: TGTGCCAGCAGTCATACAGGCTCTGGAAACACCATATATTTT
D gene: TRBD1; J gene: TRBJ2-7; clone size: NA; V gene: TRBV2; CDR3 protein: CASSQTEGQAISYEQYF; CDR3 DNA: TGTGCCAGCAGTCAAACAGAAGGACAGGCAATCTCCTACGAGCAGTACTTC
D gene: TRBD2; J gene: TRBJ2-3; clone size: NA; V gene: TRBV7-6; CDR3 protein: CASTLAGGIPPDTQYF; CDR3 DNA: TGTGCCAGCACTTTAGCGGGGGGTATCCCCCCAGATACGCAGTATTTT
D gene: TRBD2; J gene: TRBJ2-3; clone size: NA; V gene: TRBV6-5; CDR3 protein: CASSYFSGRAPDTQYF; CDR3 DNA: TGTGCCAGCAGTTACTTTAGCGGGAGAGCCCCAGATACGCAGTATTTT
D gene: TRBD2; J gene: TRBJ2-3; clone size: NA; V gene: TRBV5-1; CDR3 protein: CASSLDAGGLNTQYF; CDR3 DNA: TGCGCCAGCAGCTTGGATGCGGGGGGACTAAATACGCAGTATTTT
D gene: NA; J gene: TRBJ1-5; clone size: NA; V gene: TRBV4-2; CDR3 protein: CASSQGGGNNQPQHF; CDR3 DNA: TGTGCCAGCAGCCAAGGTGGCGGGAACAATCAGCCCCAGCATTTT
D gene: TRBD1; J gene: TRBJ1-5; clone size: NA; V gene: TRBV19; CDR3 protein: CASRGQDNQPQHF; CDR3 DNA: TGTGCCAGTAGGGGACAGGACAATCAGCCCCAGCATTTT
D gene: TRBD1; J gene: TRBJ1-1; clone size: NA; V gene: TRBV5-4; CDR3 protein: CASRVETGGVEAFF; CDR3 DNA: TGTGCCAGCAGGGTCGAGACAGGGGGCGTTGAAGCTTTCTTT
D gene: NA; J gene: TRBJ1-1; clone size: NA; V gene: TRBV19; CDR3 protein: CASSIGTGFPEAFF; CDR3 DNA: TGTGCCAGTAGTATAGGTACAGGGTTCCCTGAAGCTTTCTTT
D gene: TRBD2; J gene: TRBJ2-7; clone size: NA; V gene: TRBV15; CDR3 protein: CATSRVSAGGSAYEQYF; CDR3 DNA: TGTGCCACCAGCAGAGTCTCTGCGGGGGGCTCTGCGTACGAGCAGTACTTC
D gene: NA; J gene: TRBJ2-1; clone size: few; V gene: TRBV9; CDR3 protein: CASSALGDNTYNEQFF; CDR3 DNA: TGTGCCAGCAGCGCCTTGGGGGACAACACTTACAATGAGCAGTTCTTC
D gene: NA; J gene: TRBJ2-3; clone size: NA; V gene: TRBV9; CDR3 protein: CASSVGTTGTDTQYF; CDR3 DNA: TGTGCCAGCAGCGTAGGAACGACAGGCACAGATACGCAGTATTTT
D gene: TRBD2; J gene: TRBJ2-3; clone size: NA; V gene: TRBV6-5; CDR3 protein: CASSSPGLAGVGTQYF; CDR3 DNA: TGTGCCAGCAGTTCCCCGGGACTAGCGGGAGTAGGTACGCAGTATTTT
D gene: TRBD1; J gene: TRBJ2-1; clone size: NA; V gene: TRBV19; CDR3 protein: CASSIHDRGRLKNEQFF; CDR3 DNA: TGTGCCAGTAGTATACATGACAGGGGGCGTTTAAAGAATGAGCAGTTCTTC
D gene: TRBD1; J gene: TRBJ2-6; clone size: NA; V gene: TRBV2; CDR3 protein: CASRGTGWISGANVLTF; CDR3 DNA: TGTGCCAGCAGGGGGACAGGATGGATCTCTGGGGCCAACGTCCTGACTTTC
D gene: TRBD1; J gene: TRBJ1-2; clone size: NA; V gene: TRBV25-1; CDR3 protein: CASSESRAGGSYGYTF; CDR3 DNA: TGTGCCAGCAGTGAATCTAGGGCAGGGGGGAGCTATGGCTACACCTTC
D gene: TRBD1; J gene: TRBJ1-2; clone size: NA; V gene: TRBV18; CDR3 protein: CASSPGQGSSNYGYTF; CDR3 DNA: TGTGCCAGCTCACCAGGACAGGGGAGTTCTAACTATGGCTACACCTTC
D gene: TRBD2; J gene: TRBJ2-5; clone size: NA; V gene: TRBV30; CDR3 protein: CAWSGTSRGETQYF; CDR3 DNA: TGTGCCTGGAGTGGGACTAGCCGCGGGGAGACCCAGTACTTC
D gene: TRBD1; J gene: TRBJ2-7; clone size: NA; V gene: TRBV5-1; CDR3 protein: CASSTGTGRTYEQYF; CDR3 DNA: TGCGCCAGCAGCACTGGGACAGGGCGAACCTACGAGCAGTACTTC
D gene: NA; J gene: TRBJ2-1; clone size: NA; V gene: TRBV28; CDR3 protein: CASSLSIDYNEQFF; CDR3 DNA: TGTGCCAGCAGTTTATCCATAGACTACAATGAGCAGTTCTTC
D gene: NA; J gene: TRBJ1-5; clone size: NA; V gene: TRBV21-1; CDR3 protein: CASSKGDGGEQPQHF; CDR3 DNA: TGTGCCAGCAGCAAAGGTGACGGAGGGGAACAGCCCCAGCATTTT
D gene: NA; J gene: TRBJ1-5; clone size: NA; V gene: TRBV11-2; CDR3 protein: CASSPQGNQPQHF; CDR3 DNA: TGTGCCAGCAGCCCACAGGGCAATCAGCCCCAGCATTTT
D gene: NA; J gene: TRBJ2-1; clone size: NA; V gene: TRBV7-8; CDR3 protein: CASSQDFPAGLNEQFF; CDR3 DNA: TGTGCCAGCAGCCAGGACTTTCCCGCGGGCCTCAATGAGCAGTTCTTC